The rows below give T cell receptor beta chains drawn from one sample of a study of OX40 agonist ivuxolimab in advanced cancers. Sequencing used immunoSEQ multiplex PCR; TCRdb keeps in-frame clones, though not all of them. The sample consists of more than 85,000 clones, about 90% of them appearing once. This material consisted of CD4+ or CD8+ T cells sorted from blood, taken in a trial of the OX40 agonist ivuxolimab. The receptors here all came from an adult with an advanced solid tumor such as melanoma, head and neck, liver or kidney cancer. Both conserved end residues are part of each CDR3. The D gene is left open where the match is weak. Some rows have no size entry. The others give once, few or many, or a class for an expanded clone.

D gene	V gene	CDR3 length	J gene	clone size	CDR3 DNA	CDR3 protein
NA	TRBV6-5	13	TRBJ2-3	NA	TGTGCCAGCAGACTAGTCGGCACAGATACGCAGTATTTT	CASRLVGTDTQYF
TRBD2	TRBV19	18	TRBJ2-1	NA	TGTGCCAGTAGTATAAGCCCTCCCGGGGCGGGAGGGCGGAGTGAGCAGTTCTTC	CASSISPPGAGGRSEQFF
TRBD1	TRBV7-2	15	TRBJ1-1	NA	TGTGCCAGCATGGGACAGCCACCCTTGAGTACTGAAGCTTTCTTT	CASMGQPPLSTEAFF
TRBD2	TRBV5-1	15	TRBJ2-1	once	TGCGCCAGCAGCTCCATTAGCGGGGATTACAATGAGCAGTTCTTC	CASSSISGDYNEQFF
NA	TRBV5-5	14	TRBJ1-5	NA	TGTGCCAGCAGCTTATATTTAGAGTATCAGCCCCAGCATTTT	CASSLYLEYQPQHF
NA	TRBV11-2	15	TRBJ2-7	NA	TGTGCCAGCAGCTTAGCAGTCAGGGGCGGCGACGAGCAGTACTTC	CASSLAVRGGDEQYF
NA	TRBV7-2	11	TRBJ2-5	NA	TGTGCCAGCAGCTTGCAAGAGACCCAGTACTTC	CASSLQETQYF
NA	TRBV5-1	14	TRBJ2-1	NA	TGCGCCAGCAGCTTGGGGGGACGCCCTAATGAGCAGTTCTTC	CASSLGGRPNEQFF
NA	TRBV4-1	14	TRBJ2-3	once	TGCGCCAGCAGCCAAGTGGGACGAACAGATACGCAGTATTTT	CASSQVGRTDTQYF
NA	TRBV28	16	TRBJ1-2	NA	TGTGCCAGCAGTCCCCCGGCGGGACTCTTTAACTATGGCTACACCTTC	CASSPPAGLFNYGYTF
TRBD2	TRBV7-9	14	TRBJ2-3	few	TGTGCCAGCAGCCTCGGGACTAGTTTTGATACGCAGTATTTT	CASSLGTSFDTQYF
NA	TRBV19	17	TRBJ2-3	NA	TGTGCCAGTAATTCCAAAACCCGGGTCGCGGGTACAGATACGCAGTATTTT	CASNSKTRVAGTDTQYF
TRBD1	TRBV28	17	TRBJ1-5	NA	TGTGCCAGCAGTTCTCCCCCCGGGACAGGGGGCAATCAGCCCCAGCATTTT	CASSSPPGTGGNQPQHF
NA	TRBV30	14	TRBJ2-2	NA	TGTGCCTGGAGGCCGCGGGATGCCACCGGGGAGCTGTTTTTT	CAWRPRDATGELFF
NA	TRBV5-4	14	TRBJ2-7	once	TGTGCCAGCAGCCAAAGCGGGCCGACCTACGAGCAGTACTTC	CASSQSGPTYEQYF
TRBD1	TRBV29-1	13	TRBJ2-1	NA	TGCAGCGTTGCACCGACAGGGGGCAATGAGCAGTTCTTC	CSVAPTGGNEQFF
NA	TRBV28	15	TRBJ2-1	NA	TGTGCCAGCAGGAGCCCATCAGTTAGGTCTGACTTAGAGTTCTTC	CASRSPSVRSDLEFF
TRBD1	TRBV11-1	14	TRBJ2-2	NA	TGTGCCAGCAGGCGACAGGGGTACACCGGGGAGCTGTTTTTT	CASRRQGYTGELFF
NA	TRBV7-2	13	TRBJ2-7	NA	TGTGCCAGCAGCTTAAACCCCACGTACGAGCAGTACTTC	CASSLNPTYEQYF
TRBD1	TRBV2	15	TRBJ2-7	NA	TGTGCCAGCAGGGGACAGGACAGGGGAACCTACGAGCAGTACTTC	CASRGQDRGTYEQYF
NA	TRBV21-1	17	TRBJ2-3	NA	TGTGCCAGCAGCAAAAGGCGGGGACAGGGTTCCACAGATACGCAGTATTTT	CASSKRRGQGSTDTQYF
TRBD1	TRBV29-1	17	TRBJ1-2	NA	TGCAGCGTTTCACTAGTCGACCGGGACAGGGGGGGATATGGCTACACCTTC	CSVSLVDRDRGGYGYTF
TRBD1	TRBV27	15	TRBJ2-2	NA	TGTGCCAGCAGGGTAGGGACAGGGCACACCGGGGAGCTGTTTTTT	CASRVGTGHTGELFF
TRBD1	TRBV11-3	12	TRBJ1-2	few	TGTGCCAGCAGCCTAGGACAGGGAGACTACACCTTC	CASSLGQGDYTF
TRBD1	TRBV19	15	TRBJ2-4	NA	TGTGCCAGTAAGGTAAAGGGGACAGGGAGGAACATTCAGTACTTC	CASKVKGTGRNIQYF
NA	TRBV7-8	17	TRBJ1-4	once	TGTGCCAGCAGCCCAGCCGGCGGGGCAAGTAGTTCATTTTGGCTGTTTTTT	CASSPAGGASSSFWLFF
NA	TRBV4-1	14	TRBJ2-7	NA	TGCGCCAGCAGCCAAGGCCGGACCGTAGACGAGCAGTACTTC	CASSQGRTVDEQYF
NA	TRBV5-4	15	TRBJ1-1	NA	TGTGCCAGCAGCTTGTATGCGGGGATGAACACTGAAGCTTTCTTT	CASSLYAGMNTEAFF
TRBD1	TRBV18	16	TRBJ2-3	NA	TGTGCCAGCTCACCACCGACAGGGGGCGGCACAGATACGCAGTATTTT	CASSPPTGGGTDTQYF
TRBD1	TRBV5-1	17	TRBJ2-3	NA	TGCGCCAGCAGCTTGGTCGCAGGGGGCGTTAGCACAGATACGCAGTATTTT	CASSLVAGGVSTDTQYF
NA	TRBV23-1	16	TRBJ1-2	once	TGCGCCAGCAGTCAACCCGCCCTCTCTCCTAACTATGGCTACACCTTC	CASSQPALSPNYGYTF
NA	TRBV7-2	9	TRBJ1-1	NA	TGTGCCAGCACTCTTTTGGCTTTCTTT	CASTLLAFF
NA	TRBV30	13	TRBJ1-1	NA	TGTGCCTGGACCACGGAAAGGCACACTGAAGCTTTCTTT	CAWTTERHTEAFF